One and the same sample provided the 29 T cell receptor beta chains below, sequenced in a study of OX40 agonist ivuxolimab in advanced cancers. Using immunoSEQ multiplex PCR, the repertoire was profiled, and TCRdb retains in-frame clones only, with some absent. The table has tens of thousands of clones, 94% seen once. The sample in question was CD4+ or CD8+ T cells sorted from blood, obtained in a trial of the OX40 agonist ivuxolimab. These receptors were taken from an adult with an advanced solid tumor such as melanoma, head and neck, liver or kidney cancer.

The V gene is TRBV9, the J gene TRBJ2-1, with D maybe TRBD1 (6 bases). Per the germline V gene, CDR1 is SGDLS and CDR2 is YYNGEE. V lost 3 bases, J lost 0 bases, and 13 bases lay in between. This CDR3 has 16 amino acids. The DNA of the CDR3 is TGTGCCAGCAGCGCAGGGGACGCGAGCTCCTACAATGAGCAGTTCTTC. This gives the protein CASSAGDASSYNEQFF.

This sequence joins TRBV6-5 and TRBJ2-1; 10 bases agree with TRBD2. J lost 7 bases, V lost 6 bases, and 9 bases had no gene match. Germline V CDR1 and CDR2: MNHEY, SVGAGI. CDR3 size: 15 residues. CDR3 in amino acids: CASSRLAGERNEQFF. CDR3 coding DNA: TGTGCCAGCAGCCGCCTAGCGGGAGAAAGGAATGAGCAGTTCTTC.

This clone was counted only a few times. V and J are TRBV19 and TRBJ1-5; D not resolved. Trimming left V 0 bases short and J 2 bases short, with 8 bases between. The CDR3 is 15 amino acids. Per germline, CDR1 LNHDA and CDR2 SQIVND (reference sequence). CDR3 amino acids: CASSIDITGNQPQHF. Written as DNA, the CDR3 is TGTGCCAGTAGTATAGATATAACAGGCAATCAGCCCCAGCATTTT.

The gene calls are TRBV25-1 and TRBJ1-1; D call uncertain. Between the trimmed V and J ends, which lost 4 bases and 7 bases, there was a span of 10 bases. Germline V gene sequence: CDR1 MGHDK, CDR2 SYGVNS. This CDR3 has 12 amino acids. CDR3 in amino acids: CASSVSGREAFF. In DNA form, the CDR3 reads TGTGCCAGCAGTGTATCTGGGCGTGAAGCTTTCTTT.

The chain links TRBV6-5 to TRBJ2-5; no reliable D call. The CDR3 consists of 15 residues. V lost 0 bases and J 5 bases, leaving 13 bases between the germline ends. Per the germline V gene, CDR1 is MNHEY and CDR2 is SVGAGI. The CDR3 nucleotides are TGTGCCAGCAGTTACTCCCCAACAAGTTGGGAGACCCAGTACTTC. Translation gives CASSYSPTSWETQYF.

This clone appeared once. CDR3 sequence (DNA): TGTGCCAGCAGTGCGCCGGGGCAGATAATGGGAGGAGGAGAGACCCAGTACTTC. Amino acid sequence: CASSAPGQIMGGGETQYF. The genes are TRBV6-1 and TRBJ2-5, with D maybe TRBD2 (6 bases). Trimming stripped 4 bases from V and 4 bases from J, with 25 bases between. This CDR3 is 18 amino acids long. CDR1 is MNHNS and CDR2 is SASEGT in the germline V gene.

J is TRBJ2-1 and V is TRBV9; 9 bases align to TRBD1. From germline, CDR1 is SGDLS and CDR2 YYNGEE. The CDR3 has 16 amino acids. The V segment lost 0 bases and the J segment 5 bases; nucleotides outside the gene matches: 6. CDR3 region: CASSVVPDRGNNEQFF. CDR3 nucleotide sequence: TGTGCCAGCAGCGTAGTCCCCGACAGGGGGAACAATGAGCAGTTCTTC.

This chain connects TRBV19 to TRBJ2-2; D is undetermined. Germline V lookup: CDR1 LNHDA, CDR2 SQIVND (reference sequence). Trimming took 3 bases from V and 9 from J, leaving 11 bases between them. The CDR3 extends over 13 amino acids. The DNA for the CDR3 is TGTGCCAGTAGTATTAGAGGACCGCGGGAGCTGTTTTTT. This encodes CASSIRGPRELFF.

The CDR3 reads CASSPTGTGGGTDTQYF. CDR3 sequence (DNA): TGCGCCAGCAGCCCCACCGGGACAGGGGGAGGCACAGATACGCAGTATTTT. The chain has TRBV5-1 and TRBJ2-3, with TRBD1 matching over 11 bases. CDR1 is SGHRS and CDR2 is YFSETQ in the germline V gene. The CDR3 spans 17 residues. V trimming: 4 bases; J trimming: 1 base; junction bases outside the gene matches: 8.

The chain combines TRBV5-8 with TRBJ2-1, with TRBD2 matching over 8 bases. V was pared by 0 bases and J by 10 bases, with 9 bases of the junction left unmatched. Germline lookup yields CDR1 SGHTS and CDR2 YDEGEE. The CDR3 has 15 amino acids. The CDR3 loop is CASSLVLERESEQFF. CDR3 DNA sequence: TGTGCCAGCAGCTTGGTTCTGGAGCGGGAGTCAGAGCAGTTCTTC.

This clone is a singleton in its sample. This chain joins TRBV27 and TRBJ2-7, with D perhaps matching TRBD1 or TRBD2 (5 bases each). This CDR3 has 15 residues. Trimming cost V 2 bases and J 5 bases, with 16 bases left between them. Germline V gene lookup returns CDR1 MNHEY and CDR2 SMNVEV (reference sequence). The CDR3 sequence: CASSLARGQGHEQYF. The CDR3 DNA reads TGTGCCAGCAGTTTAGCTCGGGGTCAGGGACACGAGCAGTACTTC.

The sample holds one count of this clone. The chain couples TRBV7-8 to TRBJ2-2; the D gene is possibly TRBD2 (5 bases). Trimming pared 4 bases from V and 2 bases from J, leaving 17 bases between. CDR1 is SGHVS, CDR2 FQNEAQ, per germline. This CDR3 is 17 amino acids long. As DNA, the CDR3 is TGTGCCAGCAGCTCTTTCGGCCTCCGACTAAACACCGGGGAGCTGTTTTTT. It translates to CASSSFGLRLNTGELFF.

The V and J genes are TRBV28 and TRBJ2-7; 9 nucleotides line up with TRBD2. Unmatched junction bases numbered 5, after V lost 4 bases and J lost 4 bases. The CDR3 covers 14 residues. Germline V lookup: CDR1 MDHEN, CDR2 SYDVKM. CDR3 sequence: CASSYAGGPYEQYF. In DNA form, the CDR3 reads TGTGCCAGCAGTTATGCGGGAGGGCCGTACGAGCAGTACTTC.

The chain couples TRBV7-8 to TRBJ1-1; no reliable D call. In germline, CDR1 is SGHVS, CDR2 FQNEAQ. This CDR3 is built from 15 residues. V was clipped by 0 bases and J by 3 bases, with 11 bases between them. The CDR3 region has the DNA TGTGCCAGCAGCTTAGCGGGAGGTTTGGACACTGAAGCTTTCTTT. Translating gives CASSLAGGLDTEAFF.

V usage is TRBV18 and J usage is TRBJ2-5, with no clear D. Deletions cut 1 base from V and 3 bases from J, with 12 bases between. Germline V gene sequence: CDR1 KGHSH, CDR2 LQKENI. CDR3 length equals 15 residues. CDR3 coding DNA: TGTGCCAGCTCACCACTCTCCTTTGGCGAAGAGACCCAGTACTTC. Translated, it gives CASSPLSFGEETQYF. The full variable domain, in which reference TRBV18 and TRBJ2-5 provide the parts outside the CDR3, is NAGVMQNPRHLVRRRGQEARLRCSPMKGHSHVYWYRQLPEEGLKFMVYLQKENIIDESGMPKERFSAEFPKEGPSILRIQQVVRGDSAAYFCASSPLSFGEETQYFGPGTRLLVL.

The chain couples TRBV20-1 to TRBJ2-1; no clear D. Trimming cost V 0 bases and J 6 bases, with 3 bases left between them. CDR1 and CDR2 from the germline V gene are DFQATT and SNEGSKA (reference sequence). This CDR3 contains 11 residues. The CDR3 region is CSARDFNEQFF. In nucleotides, the CDR3 is TGCAGTGCTAGAGATTTCAATGAGCAGTTCTTC.

The V gene is TRBV28, the J gene TRBJ1-5; no clear D gene. This CDR3 is 14 amino acids long. V shed 3 bases and J shed 5 bases, with 11 bases lying between them. Per germline, CDR1 MDHEN and CDR2 SYDVKM. The CDR3 nucleotides read TGTGCCAGCAGTTTCCGGACGGATGATCAGCCCCAGCATTTT. Translation: CASSFRTDDQPQHF.

This chain joins TRBV21-1 and TRBJ2-7; TRBD1 was called by the table and not checked on the DNA. TRBV21-1 is a documented pseudogene. The CDR3 is 14 residues long. The CDR3 region has the DNA TGTGCCAGCAGCAAAGTAGGGACACGGGATGAGCAGTACTTC. It encodes CASSKVGTRDEQYF.

This sequence joins TRBV6-5 and TRBJ2-1, with TRBD2 as a possible D gene (5 bases). The CDR3 length is 14 residues. With 0 bases removed from V and 6 bases from J, the gap between germline ends came to 9 bases. CDR1 and CDR2 from the germline V gene are MNHEY and SVGAGI. The chain's CDR3 is CASSYSSRGNEQFF. CDR3 coding DNA: TGTGCCAGCAGTTACTCCAGCCGGGGCAATGAGCAGTTCTTC.

The chain uses TRBV30 and TRBJ2-3; 9 bases map to TRBD2. The V gene's germline CDR1 is GTSNPN and CDR2 SVGIG (reference sequence). Losses at the gene ends were 2 bases for V and 1 base for J; bases not matched to a gene: 1. The CDR3 runs to 14 residues. The CDR3 DNA follows: TGTGCCTGGAGTAGGACTAGCGGCACAGATACGCAGTATTTT. It is translated as CAWSRTSGTDTQYF.

This chain connects TRBV5-6 to TRBJ2-5; D not resolved. Between the trimmed V and J ends, which lost 1 base and 3 bases, there was a span of 7 bases. Germline V CDR1 and CDR2: SGHDT, YYEEEE. This CDR3 region has 13 residues. The CDR3 DNA follows: TGTGCCAGCAGCTTGTCCCTGAAAGAGACCCAGTACTTC. The encoded protein is CASSLSLKETQYF.

This chain connects TRBV19 to TRBJ2-1; the D gene is possibly TRBD1 (6 bases). CDR3 size: 15 residues. Germline values: CDR1 LNHDA, CDR2 SQIVND (reference sequence). V was trimmed by 1 base and J by 9 bases, leaving 16 bases between them. CDR3: CASSIVGQPEGEQFF. CDR3 DNA sequence: TGTGCCAGTAGTATAGTTGGACAGCCTGAGGGTGAGCAGTTCTTC.

The gene calls are TRBV7-9 and TRBJ2-1; 10 bases are a match to TRBD2. The CDR3 sequence is 15 residues long. Germline CDR1 SEHNR, CDR2 FQNEAQ (reference sequence). V lost 1 base and J lost 8; bases outside the gene matches: 5. CDR3 bases: TGTGCCAGCAGCTTAGAGCCTAGCGGGAGACATGAGCAGTTCTTC. This gives the protein CASSLEPSGRHEQFF.

The CDR3 reads CASIRNPYEQYF. The CDR3 bases are TGTGCCAGCATCCGAAACCCCTACGAGCAGTACTTC. The chain joins TRBV6-1 to TRBJ2-7; D gene uncertain. Trimming removed 7 bases at V and 2 bases at J, with 9 bases between. From germline, CDR1 is MNHNS and CDR2 SASEGT. The CDR3 has 12 residues.

V is TRBV2 and J is TRBJ2-1, with 9 bases that match TRBD1. The germline V gene encodes CDR1 SNHLY and CDR2 FYNNEI. The CDR3 loop spans 11 amino acids. Unmatched junction bases numbered 4, after V lost 9 bases and J lost 10 bases. The CDR3 sequence: CASVDRGEQFF. The DNA for the CDR3 is TGTGCCAGTGTAGACAGGGGGGAGCAGTTCTTC.

The rearrangement links TRBV28 to TRBJ2-1, with 10 bases lining up with TRBD2. CDR1 is MDHEN and CDR2 is SYDVKM in the germline V gene. The CDR3 runs 18 residues. The ends lost 4 bases at V and 3 bases at J; junction bases unmatched: 12. CDR3: CASSYISLGLAYYNEQFF. In DNA, the CDR3 is TGTGCCAGCAGTTATATCTCCCTGGGACTAGCGTACTACAATGAGCAGTTCTTC.

This chain connects TRBV21-1 to TRBJ2-1; TRBD2 reflects the table's D call only, with no check against the DNA. TRBV21-1 is listed as a pseudogene. This CDR3 region has 17 residues. The DNA of the CDR3 is TGTGCCACAAAGACTAGCGGGTGCCTGAGCTCCTACAATGAGCAGTTCTTC. This gives the protein CATKTSGCLSSYNEQFF.

The rearrangement uses TRBV28 and TRBJ1-3, with 8 positions matching TRBD1. CDR3 length: 15 amino acids. The trim removed 4 bases at V and 3 bases at J, leaving 5 bases unmatched. Germline CDR1 is MDHEN and CDR2 is SYDVKM. The CDR3 sequence is CASSYRGYSGNTIYF. CDR3 DNA sequence: TGTGCCAGCAGTTACAGGGGGTATAGTGGAAACACCATATATTTT.

The chain couples TRBV27 to TRBJ2-5; perhaps TRBD1 as D (6 bases). The CDR3 spans 14 residues. V was pared by 5 bases and J by 4 bases, with 14 bases between. Germline CDR1 and CDR2: MNHEY and SMNVEV (reference sequence). CDR3 amino acids: CASSTRTVGETQYF. CDR3 in DNA: TGTGCCAGCAGTACCCGGACAGTAGGAGAGACCCAGTACTTC.